This TCR beta chain is drawn from a study of CD8+CD57+ T cells in acquired aplastic anemia. Turning to the study itself: The average for DNA from sorted CD4+ and CD8+ cells was roughly 3 ug.

The sample holds many counts of this clonotype. Only patients with CD8+CD57+ cell expansion on flow cytometry were chosen for sequencing. Diagnosis of severe acquired aplastic anemia applied to all patients. Genomic DNA constituted the template upon which TCR beta VDJ and CDR3 profiling was performed. TCRdb itself ran the reads through MiXCR, one entry per CDR3 protein. The table has 150,000 to 200,000 distinct CDR3 sequences, 47% seen once. The length of the CDR3 is 14 residues. The V and J ends lost 7 bases and 10 bases respectively, with 17 bases between them. The chain combines TRBV12-3 or TRBV12-4 with TRBJ1-6; D remains unclear. The source is a human donor with aplastic anemia. Sequences were obtained from sorted CD4+, CD8+, or CD8+CD57+ T cells (not recorded which) from PBMCs. The CDR3 loop reads CASTSRTLGSPLHF. CDR3 in DNA: TGTGCCAGCACTTCAAGGACTCTGGGGTCACCCCTCCACTTT.